The present TCR beta chain was sequenced within a study of metastatic and nonmetastatic thyroid tumors. About the research overall: Comparison of repertoires was carried out across blood and tumor or nodule tissue from malignant and benign thyroid patients.

Worth noting for this clone: Its antigen is unidentified.

Study processing details: CDR3 differences across clinicopathological groups were used to build a distant-metastasis classifier for papillary thyroid cancer. TCRdb re-called the PCR reads via MiXCR. These V and J calls rely on TCRdb rather than the paper's analysis. The sample carries 6,000 or so clones, 30% to 35% recorded once. Broader study findings: Reports indicated that malignant thyroid tumors showed significantly higher TCR beta diversity than benign nodules did, in blood and tumor.

No patient had received any treatment before thyroid surgery. V lost 4 bases to trimming and J lost 0 bases, with 8 bases between them. This CDR3 has 13 residues. Germline CDR1 is SGHDT and CDR2 is YYEEEE. The rearrangement links TRBV5-6 to TRBJ2-7; D is uncertain. This receptor was taken from a male donor with papillary thyroid cancer or a benign thyroid nodule (not recorded which). Some clones in this sample may be carry-over from other donors' samples. Sequenced: adjacent normal tissue. DNA for the CDR3: TGTGCCAGCAGCAGATACAACTCCTACGAGCAGTACTTC. This encodes CASSRYNSYEQYF.